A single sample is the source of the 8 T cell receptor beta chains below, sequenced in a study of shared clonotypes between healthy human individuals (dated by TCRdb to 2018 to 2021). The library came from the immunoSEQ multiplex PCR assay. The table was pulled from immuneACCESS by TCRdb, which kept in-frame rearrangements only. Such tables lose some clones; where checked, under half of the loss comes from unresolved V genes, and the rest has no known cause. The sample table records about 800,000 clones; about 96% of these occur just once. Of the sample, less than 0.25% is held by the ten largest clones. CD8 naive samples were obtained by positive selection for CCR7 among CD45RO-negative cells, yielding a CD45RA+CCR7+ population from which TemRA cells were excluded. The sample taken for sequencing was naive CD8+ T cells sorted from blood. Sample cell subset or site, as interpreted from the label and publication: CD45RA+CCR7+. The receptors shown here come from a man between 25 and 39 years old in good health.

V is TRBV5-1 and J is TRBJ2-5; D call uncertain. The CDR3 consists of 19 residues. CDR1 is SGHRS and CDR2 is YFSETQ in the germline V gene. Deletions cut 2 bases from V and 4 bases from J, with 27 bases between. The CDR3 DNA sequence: TGCGCCAGCAGCTTACCACAGTGGCCCGCCAAGCTGGAATCAGAGACCCAGTACTTC. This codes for CASSLPQWPAKLESETQYF.

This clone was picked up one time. The CDR3 nucleotides are TGTGCCTGGAGTGGCCGGGATTATGCGGCTTTCTTT. Residues: CAWSGRDYAAFF. The chain recombines TRBV30 with TRBJ1-1; D remains ambiguous. The CDR3 consists of 12 residues. V lost 1 base and J 11 bases, leaving 14 bases between the germline ends. Looked up from germline, CDR1 is GTSNPN and CDR2 is SVGIG (reference sequence).

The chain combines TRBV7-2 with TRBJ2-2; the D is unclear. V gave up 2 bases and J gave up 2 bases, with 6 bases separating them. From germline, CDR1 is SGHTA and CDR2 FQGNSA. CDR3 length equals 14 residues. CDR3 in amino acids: CASSLMGNTGELFF. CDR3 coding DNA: TGTGCCAGCAGCTTAATGGGAAACACCGGGGAGCTGTTTTTT. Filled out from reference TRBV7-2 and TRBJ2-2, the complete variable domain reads GAGVSQSPSNKVTEKGKDVELRCDPISGHTALYWYRQSLGQGLEFLIYFQGNSAPDKSGLPSDRFSAERTGGSVSTLTIQRTQQEDSAVYLCASSLMGNTGELFFGEGSRLTVL.

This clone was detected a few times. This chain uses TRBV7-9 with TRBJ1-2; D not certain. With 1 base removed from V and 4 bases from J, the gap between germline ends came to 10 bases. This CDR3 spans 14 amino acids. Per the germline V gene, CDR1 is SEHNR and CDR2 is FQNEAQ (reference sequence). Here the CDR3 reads CASSLENDPYGYTF. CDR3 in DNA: TGTGCCAGCAGCTTAGAAAACGACCCCTATGGCTACACCTTC.

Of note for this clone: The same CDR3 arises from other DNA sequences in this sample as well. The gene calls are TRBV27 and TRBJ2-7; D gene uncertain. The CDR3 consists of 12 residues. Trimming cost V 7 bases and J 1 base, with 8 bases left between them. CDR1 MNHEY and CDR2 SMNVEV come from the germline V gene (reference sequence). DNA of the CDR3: TGTGCCAGCATGGGTGGGTCCTACGAGCAGTACTTC. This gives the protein CASMGGSYEQYF.

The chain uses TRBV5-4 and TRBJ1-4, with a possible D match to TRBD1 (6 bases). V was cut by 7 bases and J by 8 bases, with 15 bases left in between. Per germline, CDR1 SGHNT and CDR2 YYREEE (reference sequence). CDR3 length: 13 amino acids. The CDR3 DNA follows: TGTGCCAGCCAAGTCAGGGGAGGAGAAAAACTGTTTTTT. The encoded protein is CASQVRGGEKLFF.

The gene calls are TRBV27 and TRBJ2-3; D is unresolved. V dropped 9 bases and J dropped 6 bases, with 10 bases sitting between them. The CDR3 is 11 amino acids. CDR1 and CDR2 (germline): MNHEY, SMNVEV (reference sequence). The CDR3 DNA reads TGTGCCAGTTTGGGCTGGGATACGCAGTATTTT. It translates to CASLGWDTQYF.

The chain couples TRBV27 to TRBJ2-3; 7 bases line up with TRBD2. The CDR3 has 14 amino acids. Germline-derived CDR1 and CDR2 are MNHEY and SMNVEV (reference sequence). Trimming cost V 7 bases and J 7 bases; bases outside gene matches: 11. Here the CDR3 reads CASTLAGEGNTQYF. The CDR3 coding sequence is TGTGCCAGCACATTGGCGGGAGAGGGAAATACGCAGTATTTT.